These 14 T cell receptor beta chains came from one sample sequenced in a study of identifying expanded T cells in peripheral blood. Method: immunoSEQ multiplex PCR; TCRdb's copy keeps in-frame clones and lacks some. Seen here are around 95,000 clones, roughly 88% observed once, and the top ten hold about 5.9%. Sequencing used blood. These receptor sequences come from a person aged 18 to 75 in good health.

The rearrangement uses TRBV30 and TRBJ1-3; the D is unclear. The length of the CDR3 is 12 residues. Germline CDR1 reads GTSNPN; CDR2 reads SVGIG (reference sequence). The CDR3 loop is CSLQSSGNTIYF. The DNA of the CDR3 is TGTTCCCTTCAAAGCTCTGGAAACACCATATATTTT.

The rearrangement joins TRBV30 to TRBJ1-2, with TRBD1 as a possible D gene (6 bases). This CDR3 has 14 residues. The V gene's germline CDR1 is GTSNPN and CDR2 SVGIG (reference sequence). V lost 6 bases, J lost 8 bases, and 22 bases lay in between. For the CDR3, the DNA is TGTGCCTGTATTTCCGGGGGACATGTCTACGGCTACACCTTC. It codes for CACISGGHVYGYTF.

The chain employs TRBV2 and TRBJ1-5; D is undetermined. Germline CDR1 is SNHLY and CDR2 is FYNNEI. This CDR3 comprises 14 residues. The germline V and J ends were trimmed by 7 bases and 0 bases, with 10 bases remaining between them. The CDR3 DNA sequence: TGTGCCAGCAAGGTCACAGTTAGCAATCAGCCCCAGCATTTT. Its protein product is CASKVTVSNQPQHF.

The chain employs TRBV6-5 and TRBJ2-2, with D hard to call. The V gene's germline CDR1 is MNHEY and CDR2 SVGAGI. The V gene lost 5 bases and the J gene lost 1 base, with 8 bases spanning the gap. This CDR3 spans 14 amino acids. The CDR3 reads CASSQTENTGELFF. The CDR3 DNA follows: TGTGCCAGCAGTCAAACAGAGAACACCGGGGAGCTGTTTTTT.

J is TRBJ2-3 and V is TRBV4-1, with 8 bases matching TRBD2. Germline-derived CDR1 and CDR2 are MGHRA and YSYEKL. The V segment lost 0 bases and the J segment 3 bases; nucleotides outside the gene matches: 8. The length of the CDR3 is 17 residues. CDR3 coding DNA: TGCGCCAGCAGCCAAGATTCGGGGGGGACGCCGACAGATACGCAGTATTTT. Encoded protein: CASSQDSGGTPTDTQYF.

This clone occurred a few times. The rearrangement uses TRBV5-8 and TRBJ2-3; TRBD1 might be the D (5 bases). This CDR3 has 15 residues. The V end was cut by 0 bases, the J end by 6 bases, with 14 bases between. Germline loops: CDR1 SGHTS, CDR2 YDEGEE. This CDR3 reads CASSLGGHSIDTQYF. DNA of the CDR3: TGTGCCAGCAGCTTGGGTGGACACTCCATCGATACGCAGTATTTT.

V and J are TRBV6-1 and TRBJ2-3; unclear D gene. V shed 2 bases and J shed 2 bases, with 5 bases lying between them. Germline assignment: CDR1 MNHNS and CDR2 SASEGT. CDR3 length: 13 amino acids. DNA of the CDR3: TGTGCCAGCAGTGAACGTAACACAGATACGCAGTATTTT. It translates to CASSERNTDTQYF.

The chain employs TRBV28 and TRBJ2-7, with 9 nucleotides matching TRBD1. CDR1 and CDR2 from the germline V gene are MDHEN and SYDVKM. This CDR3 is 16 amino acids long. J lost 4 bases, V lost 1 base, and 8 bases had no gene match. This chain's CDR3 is CASSLLPSTGGYEQYF. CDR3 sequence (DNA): TGTGCCAGCAGTTTATTGCCCTCGACAGGGGGTTACGAGCAGTACTTC.

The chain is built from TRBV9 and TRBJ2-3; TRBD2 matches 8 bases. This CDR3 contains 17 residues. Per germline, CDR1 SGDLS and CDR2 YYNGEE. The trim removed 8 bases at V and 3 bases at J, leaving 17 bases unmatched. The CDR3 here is CASTRGAGGVGTDTQYF. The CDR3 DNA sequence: TGTGCCAGTACCCGGGGGGCGGGAGGAGTGGGTACAGATACGCAGTATTTT.

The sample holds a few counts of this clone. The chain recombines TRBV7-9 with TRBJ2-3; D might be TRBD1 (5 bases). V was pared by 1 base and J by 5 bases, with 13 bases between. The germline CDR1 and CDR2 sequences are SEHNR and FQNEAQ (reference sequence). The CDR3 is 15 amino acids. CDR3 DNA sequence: TGTGCCAGCAGCTTAGTAGGGGATCCGGTAGATACGCAGTATTTT. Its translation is CASSLVGDPVDTQYF.

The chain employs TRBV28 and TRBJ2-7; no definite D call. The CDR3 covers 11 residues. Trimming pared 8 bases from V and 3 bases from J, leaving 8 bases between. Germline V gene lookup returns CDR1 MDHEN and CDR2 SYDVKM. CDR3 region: CASGVHYEQYF. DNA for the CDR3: TGTGCCAGCGGGGTACACTACGAGCAGTACTTC.

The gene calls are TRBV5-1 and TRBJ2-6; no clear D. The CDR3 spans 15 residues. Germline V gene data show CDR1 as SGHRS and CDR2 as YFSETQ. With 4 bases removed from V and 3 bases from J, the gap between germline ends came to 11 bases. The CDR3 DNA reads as TGCGCCAGCAGCGAACGTTGGGGTGGGGCCAACGTCCTGACTTTC. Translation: CASSERWGGANVLTF.

The CDR3 loop reads CASSQDSGLASETQYF. Written as DNA, the CDR3 is TGCGCCAGCAGCCAAGATTCTGGACTAGCGTCCGAGACCCAGTACTTC. This chain joins TRBV4-1 and TRBJ2-5, with 9 bases lining up with TRBD2. The ends lost 0 bases at V and 5 bases at J; junction bases unmatched: 7. This CDR3 region has 16 residues. The germline V gene has CDR1 MGHRA and CDR2 YSYEKL.

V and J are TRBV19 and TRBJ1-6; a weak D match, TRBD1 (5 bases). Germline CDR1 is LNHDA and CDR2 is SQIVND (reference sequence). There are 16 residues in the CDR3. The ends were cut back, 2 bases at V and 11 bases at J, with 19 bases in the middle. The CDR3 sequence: CASSIRSSGRGAPLHF. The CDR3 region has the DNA TGTGCCAGTAGTATAAGGTCCAGCGGCCGGGGCGCACCCCTCCACTTT.